Below, 2 T cell receptor beta chains from the same sample are listed, as sequenced in a study of cytomegalovirus exposure and HLA in healthy donors. The PCR made use of 60 Vbeta and 13 Jbeta primers. Here immunoSEQ multiplex PCR was the method, and the copy in TCRdb shows in-frame clones only, minus some. This sample has around 98,000 clones; about 70% occur once, and the top ten carry roughly 8%. The specimen was PBMCs. Every receptor here comes from a human donor in good health.

The V and J genes are TRBV7-9 and TRBJ2-5; maybe TRBD1 (5 bases). Germline lookup yields CDR1 SEHNR and CDR2 FQNEAQ (reference sequence). The V gene lost 5 bases and the J gene lost 5 bases, with 12 bases spanning the gap. The length of the CDR3 is 13 residues. CDR3 sequence: CASSQGHRETQYF. DNA for the CDR3: TGTGCCAGCAGCCAAGGACACCGGGAGACCCAGTACTTC.

The rearrangement links TRBV4-1 to TRBJ2-3; TRBD1 agrees at 7 bases. The CDR3 has 16 residues. In germline, CDR1 is MGHRA, CDR2 YSYEKL. The junction had 5 bases not matched to a gene; V was cut back by 1 base and J by 1 base. The CDR3 DNA reads TGCGCCAGCAGCCAAGCCGACAGGGTCGGCACAGATACGCAGTATTTT. Its translation: CASSQADRVGTDTQYF.